This entry lists 25 T cell receptor beta chains sequenced from one sample in a study of post-analysis software for immune sequencing data (dated by TCRdb to the mid-2010s). Antigen specificity for these receptors is unknown. Overall study outcomes, separate from this receptor: Patients showed significantly higher frequencies than controls for about 5 TRBV segments, among them TRBV5-6, TRBV5-1 and TRBV20-1.

Libraries were constructed by PCR. The listed sequencing device is Illumina HiSeq 2500. To reduce PCR and sequencing biases, unique molecular identifiers were incorporated into the TCR beta cDNA libraries. TCRdb handled the public reads itself, with Q25 trimming in fastp and clone calling in MiXCR, and kept productive beta chains. Each CDR3 protein appears once, grouped with its most common genes and DNA. Here the sample has 150,000 to 200,000 distinct CDR3 sequences; about 32% occur a single time. In total, the top ten clones hold about 1.6% of the sample. The sequenced sample consisted of blood. Every receptor here comes from a girl aged 5-17 years with multiple sclerosis.

As to this clonotype: A read error may explain this, as a much larger clone is one base away. The chain links TRBV27 to TRBJ2-5; D may be TRBD2 (5 bases). Germline-derived CDR1 and CDR2 are MNHEY and SMNVEV (reference sequence). There are 13 residues in the CDR3. The V and J ends lost 4 bases and 6 bases respectively, with 12 bases between them. CDR3 bases: TGTGCCAGCAGTTCGCGACTATCCCAGACCCAGTACTTC. Translating gives CASSSRLSQTQYF.

Turning to this clonotype: Its ends do not fully match the called genes, so a read error is possible. V gene TRBV7-2 combines with J gene TRBJ2-7; D possibly corresponds to TRBD1 (6 bases). Germline V gives CDR1 SGHTA, CDR2 FQGNSA. The CDR3 has 14 amino acids. The CDR3 protein is CASSSYRATYGQYF. For the CDR3, the DNA is TGTGCCAGCAGCTCTTACAGGGCTACCTACGGGCAGTACTTC. Full variable domain (outside the CDR3, taken from reference TRBV7-2 and TRBJ2-7): GAGVSQSPSNKVTEKGKDVELRCDPISGHTALYWYRQSLGQGLEFLIYFQGNSAPDKSGLPSDRFSAERTGGSVSTLTIQRTQQEDSAVYLCASSSYRATYGQYFGPGTRLTVT.

This chain uses TRBV18 with TRBJ2-7, with a weak D call TRBD1 (5 bases). CDR3 length equals 13 residues. V dropped 0 bases and J dropped 10 bases, with 13 bases sitting between them. Germline V gives CDR1 KGHSH, CDR2 LQKENI. CDR3 in amino acids: CASSPPHDSTQYF. The CDR3 bases are TGTGCCAGCTCACCACCCCACGACAGTACTCAGTACTTC.

On this clonotype: A read error is possible here, since a much larger clone lies one base away. The CDR3 DNA is TGTGCCGGCAGTTCGGGGGAATTCAATTCACCCCTCCACTTT. Protein product: CAGSSGEFNSPLHF. V gene TRBV12-3 or TRBV12-4 combines with J gene TRBJ1-6, with a tentative D call TRBD1 (5 bases). The CDR3 runs 14 residues.

The J gene is TRBJ1-4, the V gene TRBV10-3; no clear D. Deletions cut 2 bases from V and 3 bases from J, with 7 bases between. Germline V CDR1 and CDR2: ENHRY, SYGVKD. The CDR3 is made up of 14 amino acids. CDR3 DNA: TGTGCCATCAGTGAGGTAGTTCCTAATGAAAAACTGTTTTTT. It is translated as CAISEVVPNEKLFF.

In this sample, this clonotype turned up a few times. The gene calls are TRBV11-1 and TRBJ1-1; weak D call: TRBD1 (5 bases). CDR1 and CDR2 (germline): SGHAT, FQDESV (reference sequence). The V end was cut by 2 bases, the J end by 0 bases, with 10 bases between. The length of the CDR3 is 15 residues. The CDR3 loop is CASSLRRAMNTEAFF. The CDR3 region has the DNA TGTGCCAGCAGCTTACGCAGGGCGATGAACACTGAAGCTTTCTTT.

A word on this clonotype: A much larger clone lies one base from this, so it may be a read error. The chain recombines TRBV6-4 with TRBJ2-3; D is unresolved. Germline CDR1 is MRHNA and CDR2 is SNTAGT. The CDR3 covers 13 residues. CDR3 sequence (DNA): TGTACCAGCAGTGTTAGGACCACAGATACGCAGTATTTT. This translates into CTSSVRTTDTQYF.

This clonotype was observed many times. This chain uses TRBV20-1 with TRBJ2-3; TRBD2 matches at 11 bases. There are 16 residues in the CDR3. CDR1 DFQATT and CDR2 SNEGSKA come from the germline V gene (reference sequence). Trimming removed 1 base from V and 6 bases from J; junction bases left unmatched: 9. This CDR3 is CSARAQLAGARDTQYF. DNA for the CDR3: TGCAGTGCTAGAGCCCAACTAGCGGGAGCAAGGGATACGCAGTATTTT.

This chain links TRBV9 with TRBJ1-1, with D possibly TRBD1 on 6 matching bases. Trimming shortened V by 1 base and J by 0 bases, and 13 bases separated the two germline ends. Germline CDR1 is SGDLS and CDR2 is YYNGEE. CDR3 size: 16 residues. CDR3: CASSVKGGGLNTEAFF. As DNA, the CDR3 is TGTGCCAGCAGCGTAAAAGGGGGGGGCTTGAACACTGAAGCTTTCTTT.

The sample holds many counts of this clonotype. The chain combines TRBV10-3 with TRBJ2-1; tentative D call: TRBD2 (5 bases). The CDR3 is 17 residues long. V dropped 0 bases and J dropped 9 bases, with 21 bases sitting between them. CDR1 is ENHRY and CDR2 is SYGVKD in the germline V gene. In DNA, the CDR3 is TGTGCCATCAGTGAGTCGAAGGAGACCAGGACGGGGTTTGAGCAGTTCTTC. It translates to CAISESKETRTGFEQFF.

With regard to this clonotype: One base away lies a much larger clone, so this may be a sequencing read error. V is TRBV27 and J is TRBJ2-5, with 7 bases that match TRBD2. The CDR3 contains 16 residues. Trimming removed 5 bases from V and 11 bases from J; junction bases left unmatched: 20. The germline V gene encodes CDR1 MNHEY and CDR2 SMNVEV (reference sequence). CDR3 loop: CASSPGGKGGTLEQYF. Here the CDR3 DNA reads TGTGCCAGCAGTCCGGGGGGAAAGGGAGGAACTTTAGAGCAGTACTTC.

This clonotype was recorded at least ten times. The V and J genes are TRBV24-1 and TRBJ2-1; 10 nucleotides line up with TRBD1. Germline trimming cut 1 base from V and 5 bases from J; bases unmatched to any gene: 4. From germline, CDR1 is KGHDR and CDR2 SFDVKD. The CDR3 contains 16 residues. The CDR3 coding sequence is TGTGCCACCAGTGATTTCGAGGGACAGGGGAACAATGAGCAGTTCTTC. It specifies CATSDFEGQGNNEQFF.

This clonotype was found a few times. The V gene is TRBV20-1, the J gene TRBJ2-1; 13 bases line up with TRBD2. Germline values: CDR1 DFQATT, CDR2 SNEGSKA (reference sequence). The CDR3 spans 16 residues. After removal of 4 bases from V and 7 bases from J, the junction contained 10 bases not matched to a gene. The CDR3 nucleotides read TGCAGTGCTATTCGGCCGGGACTAGCGGGGCGAAATGAGCAGTTCTTC. Its protein product is CSAIRPGLAGRNEQFF.

The chain's CDR3 is CAWSLVGFNEQFF. The CDR3 DNA reads TGTGCCTGGAGCCTAGTGGGATTTAATGAGCAGTTCTTC. V gene TRBV30 combines with J gene TRBJ2-1; D gene uncertain. CDR3 size: 13 residues. The V end was cut by 3 bases, the J end by 7 bases, with 13 bases between. Germline V gene lookup returns CDR1 GTSNPN and CDR2 SVGIG (reference sequence).

V and J are TRBV6-5 and TRBJ2-3, with D tentatively TRBD1 or TRBD2 (5 bases each). CDR3 length equals 16 residues. Trimming left V 4 bases short and J 5 bases short, with 19 bases between. Germline loops: CDR1 MNHEY, CDR2 SVGAGI. The CDR3 DNA reads TGTGCCAGCAGTTTCGAGGGACCCACACGACAAGATACGCAGTATTTT. Protein sequence: CASSFEGPTRQDTQYF.

A note on this clonotype: This sequence may be a read error, since a much larger clone differs from it by one base. This rearrangement joins TRBV6-5 to TRBJ1-2, with no clear D. The ends were cut back, 8 bases at V and 3 bases at J, with 13 bases in the middle. The length of the CDR3 is 13 residues. Germline V gene lookup returns CDR1 MNHEY and CDR2 SVGAGI. The CDR3 here is CASGPRVYYGYTF. CDR3 nucleotides: TGTGCCAGCGGTCCCCGGGTGTACTATGGCTACACCTTC.

Of note for this clonotype: This may be a read error: a much more frequent sequence differs by one nucleotide. This chain links TRBV30 with TRBJ1-2; D remains ambiguous. There are 14 residues in the CDR3. Germline CDR1 is GTSNPN and CDR2 is SVGIG (reference sequence). Trimming removed 1 base at V and 3 bases at J, with 12 bases between. The CDR3: CAWSARMHHYGYTF. In nucleotides, the CDR3 is TGTGCCTGGAGTGCACGGATGCACCACTATGGCTACACCTTC.

The V and J genes are TRBV20-1 and TRBJ1-1; 7 nucleotides line up with TRBD1. The J segment lost 1 base and the V segment lost 5 bases, leaving 4 bases of the junction unmatched. The germline V gene encodes CDR1 DFQATT and CDR2 SNEGSKA (reference sequence). The CDR3 is made up of 13 amino acids. CDR3 sequence (DNA): TGCAGTGCTTCGGGACAGCCGAACACTGAAGCTTTCTTT. This sequence encodes CSASGQPNTEAFF.

This chain joins TRBV7-2 and TRBJ1-4, with D unresolved. Per the germline V gene, CDR1 is SGHTA and CDR2 is FQGNSA. V was pared by 5 bases and J by 0 bases, with 7 bases between. CDR3 length: 14 residues. CDR3 bases: TGTGCCAGCAGCCAAGCTGCAACTAATGAAAAACTGTTTTTT. The encoded protein is CASSQAATNEKLFF.

V and J are TRBV20-1 and TRBJ2-6, with D maybe TRBD1 (6 bases). Per germline, CDR1 DFQATT and CDR2 SNEGSKA (reference sequence). Trimming removed 6 bases at V and 1 base at J, with 10 bases between. The CDR3 has 14 residues. As DNA, the CDR3 is TGCAGTGCCAGGGACACATCTGGGGCCAACGTCCTGACTTTC. This gives the protein CSARDTSGANVLTF.

The chain combines TRBV7-9 with TRBJ1-3, with 7 bases that match TRBD1. The CDR3 has 17 amino acids. CDR1 is SEHNR, CDR2 FQNEAQ, per germline (reference sequence). With V trimmed by 5 bases and J by 0 bases, 10 bases remained unmatched. CDR3 protein: CASSEQDRMSSGNTIYF. The CDR3 DNA follows: TGTGCCAGCAGCGAACAGGACAGGATGAGCTCTGGAAACACCATATATTTT.

CDR3 in DNA: TGCGCCAGCAGCTCCGGACTAGCGGGAGTTGCCGGGGAGCTGTTTTTT. This gives the protein CASSSGLAGVAGELFF. The chain uses TRBV5-1 and TRBJ2-2; TRBD2 agrees at 13 bases. The CDR3 is 16 residues long. CDR1 is SGHRS and CDR2 is YFSETQ in the germline V gene. V shed 3 bases, J shed 6 bases, and the junction held 5 bases outside the gene matches.

The table lists this clonotype with a count of one. This may come from a read error, since a much larger clone is one base off. The chain has TRBV12-3 or TRBV12-4 and TRBJ2-7; no firm D call. There are 13 residues in the CDR3. CDR3 region: CASSTTSSYGQYF. CDR3 in DNA: TGTGCCAGCAGTACAACGAGCTCCTACGGGCAGTACTTC.

The chain employs TRBV9 and TRBJ2-1, with 11 positions matching TRBD2. Trimming cost V 4 bases and J 2 bases; bases outside gene matches: 5. CDR1 is SGDLS and CDR2 is YYNGEE in the germline V gene. The CDR3 consists of 16 residues. Here the CDR3 reads CASSFRLAGTYNEQFF. CDR3 bases: TGTGCCAGCAGCTTCAGACTAGCGGGGACCTACAATGAGCAGTTCTTC.

Regarding this clonotype: A much larger clone lies a single base off, so this may be a read error. The chain is built from TRBV29-1 and TRBJ2-5; unclear D gene. The germline V gene has CDR1 SQVTM and CDR2 ANQGSEA. CDR3 length equals 10 residues. Trimming took 7 bases from V and 11 from J, leaving 14 bases between them. Here the CDR3 DNA reads TGCAGCGGGTGGCATAATGAGCAGTACTTC. Translating it yields CSGWHNEQYF.